A single sample is the source of the 10 T cell receptor beta chains below, sequenced in a study of T cell repertoires in cytomegalovirus infection. For these receptors, no antigen is known. TCRdb itself ran the reads through MiXCR, one entry per CDR3 protein. The data show about 500,000 distinct CDR3 sequences, roughly 34% seen once. The sample consisted of cultured PBMCs, taken from culture after CMV antigen stimulation. All receptors derive from a human donor in good health (CMV status not recorded). Some clones in this sample may be carry-over from other donors' samples.

At least ten counts were recorded for this clonotype. The V call is TRBV11-2, the J call TRBJ2-5; tentative D call: TRBD2 (7 bases). The V gene lost 8 bases and the J gene lost 1 base, with 20 bases spanning the gap. Germline V gives CDR1 SGHAT, CDR2 FQNNGV. This CDR3 contains 16 residues. The CDR3 sequence is CASGPSGASGQETQYF. The CDR3, as DNA: TGTGCCAGCGGACCATCGGGGGCTAGCGGCCAAGAGACCCAGTACTTC.

The table lists this clonotype with a few counts. V is TRBV5-6 and J is TRBJ2-7; no clear D gene. The V end was cut by 0 bases, the J end by 7 bases, with 11 bases between. CDR1 and CDR2 from the germline V gene are SGHDT and YYEEEE. The CDR3 has 13 residues. The CDR3 protein is CASSLGGQWEQYV. The CDR3 DNA is TGTGCCAGCAGCTTGGGCGGTCAGTGGGAGCAGTACGTC.

This chain links TRBV28 with TRBJ2-6; D is unresolved. V lost 7 bases to trimming and J lost 0 bases, with 13 bases between them. In germline, CDR1 is MDHEN, CDR2 SYDVKM. CDR3 size: 16 residues. The CDR3 region is CASISMVGSGANVLTF. The DNA of the CDR3 is TGTGCCAGCATTAGCATGGTTGGCTCTGGGGCCAACGTCCTGACTTTC.

This clonotype was counted only a few times. The chain joins TRBV7-2 to TRBJ2-3; 7 nucleotides line up with TRBD1. The germline CDR1 and CDR2 sequences are SGHTA and FQGNSA. This CDR3 contains 16 residues. Losses at the gene ends were 1 base for V and 0 bases for J; bases not matched to a gene: 4. DNA for the CDR3: TGTGCCAGCAGCTTAGTAGGACAGGTTAGCACAGATACGCAGTATTTT. Encoded protein: CASSLVGQVSTDTQYF.

This chain joins TRBV24-1 and TRBJ2-5; 10 bases match TRBD1. Unmatched junction bases numbered 10, after V lost 3 bases and J lost 1 base. The CDR3 is made up of 18 amino acids. Looked up from germline, CDR1 is KGHDR and CDR2 is SFDVKD. The CDR3 protein is CATSDLTSGTGAQETQYF. DNA of the CDR3: TGTGCCACCAGTGATCTAACCTCCGGGACAGGGGCCCAAGAGACCCAGTACTTC.

This clonotype was counted between two and nine times. The chain has TRBV6-1 and TRBJ2-7, with 9 bases fitting TRBD1. The CDR3 runs 13 residues. Germline V gives CDR1 MNHNS, CDR2 SASEGT. The V gene end was trimmed by 3 bases and the J gene end by 3 bases; junction bases not matched to a gene: 0. The DNA for the CDR3 is TGTGCCAGCAGTGAGGACAGGGGCTACGAGCAGTACTTC. Its protein is CASSEDRGYEQYF.

This clonotype was seen many times. The genes are TRBV7-9 and TRBJ1-4, with 7 nucleotides matching TRBD1. The trim removed 4 bases at V and 3 bases at J, leaving 5 bases unmatched. CDR3 size: 15 residues. Germline CDR1 and CDR2: SEHNR and FQNEAQ (reference sequence). The CDR3 region has the DNA TGTGCCAGCAGCTCGAGACAGGGCGCTAATGAAAAACTGTTTTTT. Its protein product is CASSSRQGANEKLFF.

This clonotype appeared a few times. The chain joins TRBV28 to TRBJ2-7; no clear D. V lost 1 base and J 0 bases, leaving 7 bases between the germline ends. Germline assignment: CDR1 MDHEN and CDR2 SYDVKM. CDR3 length: 14 residues. This CDR3 is CASSLYDHSYEQYF. DNA for the CDR3: TGTGCCAGCAGTTTATATGACCACTCCTACGAGCAGTACTTC.

This clonotype has a handful of counts. The chain is built from TRBV7-2 and TRBJ2-7; TRBD1 or TRBD2 may be the D gene (5 bases each). The CDR3 has 17 amino acids. Germline V gives CDR1 SGHTA, CDR2 FQGNSA. V dropped 7 bases and J dropped 0 bases, with 22 bases sitting between them. In nucleotides, the CDR3 is TGTGCCAGCACCGGGACCGGGAACCCCTCGGACTCCTACGAGCAGTACGTC. It is translated as CASTGTGNPSDSYEQYV.

This clonotype was picked up many times. The chain joins TRBV12-3 or TRBV12-4 to TRBJ1-6; no firm D call. The CDR3 totals 13 residues. Trimming cost V 4 bases and J 8 bases, with 9 bases left between them. The CDR3 spells CASSYSMDSPLHF. The CDR3 DNA is TGTGCCAGCAGTTACTCTATGGATTCACCCCTCCACTTT.